This entry concerns a single TCR beta chain. This CDR3 has 16 amino acids. With 2 bases removed from V and 3 bases from J, the gap between germline ends came to 16 bases. Germline V gives CDR1 SGHDN, CDR2 FVKESK. Produced via immunoSEQ multiplex PCR; TCRdb's table is partial and in-frame only. Here the sample spans over 100,000 clones, 92% being singletons. This record belongs to a study of T cell changes during pregnancy in multiple sclerosis. This sequence originates from a female donor with multiple sclerosis, enrolled in a pregnancy study. The chain combines TRBV14 with TRBJ2-5; D might be TRBD1 (6 bases). The material was peripheral blood, obtained in the third trimester of pregnancy. The CDR3 sequence is CASSQRPGQPKETQYF. The CDR3 DNA follows: TGTGCCAGCAGCCAACGCCCAGGACAGCCAAAAGAGACCCAGTACTTC. Using reference TRBV14 and TRBJ2-5 for the parts outside the CDR3, the full variable domain is EAGVTQFPSHSVIEKGQTVTLRCDPISGHDNLYWYRRVMGKEIKFLLHFVKESKQDESGMPNNRFLAERTGGTYSTLKVQPAELEDSGVYFCASSQRPGQPKETQYFGPGTRLLVL.